These 16 T cell receptor beta chains were all obtained from the same sample, sequenced in a study of T cell changes during pregnancy in multiple sclerosis. Clones were read by immunoSEQ multiplex PCR, and TCRdb kept only the in-frame ones, dropping some. The sample carries about 80,000 clones, around 93% recorded once. Specimen: peripheral blood, collected in the third trimester of pregnancy. These receptors originate from a female donor with multiple sclerosis, enrolled in a pregnancy study.

For this clone: Its ends do not fully match the called genes, so a read error is possible. The CDR3 is CASSQELENIQYF. CDR3 coding DNA: TGCGCCAGCAGTCAAGAACTCGAGAACATTCAGTACTTC. The chain recombines TRBV4-1 with TRBJ2-4; D unresolved. Looked up from germline, CDR1 is MGHRA and CDR2 is YSYEKL. CDR3 length equals 13 residues.

The chain joins TRBV30 to TRBJ1-6; D not certain. The length of the CDR3 is 14 residues. V gave up 2 bases and J gave up 10 bases, with 15 bases separating them. Looked up from germline, CDR1 is GTSNPN and CDR2 is SVGIG (reference sequence). The CDR3 DNA reads TGTGCCTGGAGTAAACGGGCAGGCGGGTCACCCCTCCACTTT. Its protein is CAWSKRAGGSPLHF.

This chain links TRBV27 with TRBJ2-6; TRBD1 matches at 7 bases. The CDR3 is 18 residues long. CDR1 is MNHEY and CDR2 is SMNVEV in the germline V gene (reference sequence). V lost 3 bases, J lost 0 bases, and 8 bases stayed unmatched. The DNA for the CDR3 is TGTGCCAGCAGTTTTGAAAGGGGGCTGATCTCTGGGGCCAACGTCCTGACTTTC. Its translation is CASSFERGLISGANVLTF.

Here the CDR3 reads CASSQASDNEQFF. The DNA of the CDR3 is TGCGCCAGCAGCCAAGCGTCCGACAATGAGCAGTTCTTC. This sequence joins TRBV4-1 and TRBJ2-1; no firm D call. V was trimmed by 1 base and J by 5 bases, leaving 6 bases between them. Germline V gene data show CDR1 as MGHRA and CDR2 as YSYEKL. The CDR3 totals 13 residues.

The chain employs TRBV6-1 and TRBJ1-5, with unresolved D. V lost 3 bases, J lost 0 bases, and 12 bases lay in between. CDR3 length: 16 residues. Germline-derived CDR1 and CDR2 are MNHNS and SASEGT. The CDR3: CASSDPGGYSNQPQHF. In DNA form, the CDR3 reads TGTGCCAGCAGTGACCCAGGAGGTTATAGCAATCAGCCCCAGCATTTT.

This chain uses TRBV10-2 with TRBJ1-2, with D perhaps matching TRBD1 (6 bases). The CDR3 is 16 amino acids. The germline V gene has CDR1 WSHSY and CDR2 SAAADI. Between the trimmed V and J ends, which lost 6 bases and 2 bases, there was a span of 19 bases. The CDR3 region is CASSPLGTRSNYGYTF. Here the CDR3 DNA reads TGCGCCAGCAGCCCCCTGGGGACACGGAGCAACTATGGCTACACCTTC.

The chain employs TRBV7-9 and TRBJ2-5, with D perhaps TRBD2 (5 bases). The germline V gene has CDR1 SEHNR and CDR2 FQNEAQ (reference sequence). V was pared by 5 bases and J by 5 bases, with 12 bases between. The CDR3 has 13 residues. The CDR3 sequence: CASSPEVAETQYF. The CDR3 coding sequence is TGTGCCAGCAGCCCGGAGGTGGCCGAGACCCAGTACTTC.

The rearrangement uses TRBV27 and TRBJ1-2, with TRBD1 identical over 9 bases. The CDR3 runs to 17 residues. V trimming: 5 bases; J trimming: 4 bases; junction bases outside the gene matches: 14. Looked up from germline, CDR1 is MNHEY and CDR2 is SMNVEV (reference sequence). DNA for the CDR3: TGTGCCAGCAGTCCATTAGAACGGGACAGGGCCGGCTATGGCTACACCTTC. It translates to CASSPLERDRAGYGYTF.

The rearrangement uses TRBV19 and TRBJ2-3; D might be TRBD1 (6 bases). V lost 4 bases, J lost 0 bases, and 8 bases lay in between. Germline V gene lookup returns CDR1 LNHDA and CDR2 SQIVND (reference sequence). The length of the CDR3 is 14 residues. CDR3 nucleotide sequence: TGTGCCAGTAGTAGAGGGGGTAGCACAGATACGCAGTATTTT. Its translation is CASSRGGSTDTQYF. Complete variable domain (other parts from reference TRBV19 and TRBJ2-3): DGGITQSPKYLFRKEGQNVTLSCEQNLNHDAMYWYRQDPGQGLRLIYYSQIVNDFQKGDIAEGYSVSREKKESFPLTVTSAQKNPTAFYLCASSRGGSTDTQYFGPGTRLTVL.

This rearrangement joins TRBV30 to TRBJ2-3; D gene ambiguous. V lost 2 bases, J lost 3 bases, and 15 bases lay in between. The CDR3 consists of 15 residues. The V gene's germline CDR1 is GTSNPN and CDR2 SVGIG (reference sequence). The CDR3 sequence is CAWSPQVGLTDTQYF. CDR3 nucleotide sequence: TGTGCCTGGAGTCCCCAGGTCGGCCTTACAGATACGCAGTATTTT.

The genes are TRBV19 and TRBJ1-2; D is possibly TRBD1 (5 bases). The CDR3 totals 15 residues. V lost 7 bases to trimming and J lost 5 bases, with 20 bases between them. Germline CDR1 LNHDA, CDR2 SQIVND (reference sequence). The CDR3 spells CASKRSTQETYGYTF. In nucleotides, the CDR3 is TGTGCCAGTAAAAGGTCAACACAGGAGACATATGGCTACACCTTC.

V usage is TRBV10-1 and J usage is TRBJ2-1; 7 positions agree with TRBD1. The length of the CDR3 is 13 residues. Trimming cost V 5 bases and J 5 bases; bases outside gene matches: 3. The germline CDR1 and CDR2 sequences are WNHNN and SYGVQD (reference sequence). CDR3 sequence (DNA): TGCGCCAGCAGTCCCGGGACAGACAATGAGCAGTTCTTC. This codes for CASSPGTDNEQFF.

The gene calls are TRBV5-1 and TRBJ2-5; possibly TRBD2 for D (6 bases). Trimming left V 4 bases short and J 0 bases short, with 13 bases between. Per the germline V gene, CDR1 is SGHRS and CDR2 is YFSETQ. The CDR3 has 15 residues. CDR3: CASSVDLAYQETQYF. The CDR3 nucleotides are TGCGCCAGCAGCGTAGACCTAGCGTACCAAGAGACCCAGTACTTC.

This clone has just one count. CDR3 DNA sequence: TGTGCCACCCTTAGACAGGGCCAATCCTACGAGCAGTACTTC. It is translated as CATLRQGQSYEQYF. The gene calls are TRBV10-3 and TRBJ2-7, with 7 bases matching TRBD1. Germline CDR1 reads ENHRY; CDR2 reads SYGVKD. The ends lost 10 bases at V and 1 base at J; junction bases unmatched: 10. The CDR3 spans 14 residues.

The J gene is TRBJ1-4, the V gene TRBV18; D might be TRBD1 (6 bases). V was clipped by 4 bases and J by 7 bases, with 16 bases between them. This CDR3 has 15 residues. The V gene's germline CDR1 is KGHSH and CDR2 LQKENI. In DNA form, the CDR3 reads TGTGCCAGCTCACACGGACAGTACGAGCGTGAAAAACTGTTTTTT. Its translation is CASSHGQYEREKLFF.

The chain employs TRBV21-1 and TRBJ1-3. TRBV21-1 is assigned pseudogene status. CDR3 length: 15 residues. The CDR3 nucleotides are TGTGCCGAGAGAGAGGCCCCGCTCTCTGGAAACACCATATATTTT. It yields the protein CAEREAPLSGNTIYF.